Each of the 12 T cell receptor beta chains below was sequenced from the same sample in a study of patients with pleural tuberculosis. MiXCR was run by TCRdb on the reads, yielding one entry per CDR3 protein. The table has about 30,000 distinct CDR3 sequences, 18% seen once; the top ten hold around 3.2%. The sample was peripheral blood. All receptors derive from a human donor with pleural tuberculosis.

In this sample, this clonotype turned up many times. This chain links TRBV5-5 with TRBJ1-2; D ambiguous. The ends were cut back, 2 bases at V and 4 bases at J, with 6 bases in the middle. Germline CDR1 SGHKS, CDR2 YYEKEE (reference sequence). The CDR3 has 12 amino acids. This CDR3 reads CASSLTGYGYTF. For the CDR3, the DNA is TGTGCCAGCAGCTTAACGGGCTATGGCTACACCTTC.

This clonotype was found many times. This chain joins TRBV5-1 and TRBJ2-3; D not certain. CDR1 SGHRS and CDR2 YFSETQ come from the germline V gene. Trimming took 0 bases from V and 2 from J, leaving 7 bases between them. The CDR3 runs 14 residues. The chain's CDR3 is CASSLAQDTDTQYF. CDR3 DNA sequence: TGCGCCAGCAGCTTGGCCCAAGACACAGATACGCAGTATTTT.

This clonotype was seen at least ten times. This chain links TRBV29-1 with TRBJ1-2; the D is unclear. The V gene's germline CDR1 is SQVTM and CDR2 ANQGSEA. The CDR3 is 13 amino acids. The V end was cut by 2 bases, the J end by 6 bases, with 13 bases between. The CDR3, as DNA: TGCAGCGTTGAACACCAAGGGTGGAATGGCTACACCTTC. Translating it yields CSVEHQGWNGYTF.

This clonotype was observed at least ten times. V gene TRBV12-3 or TRBV12-4 combines with J gene TRBJ2-3; 11 bases match TRBD2. J lost 4 bases, V lost 6 bases, and 6 bases had no gene match. The CDR3 loop spans 15 amino acids. CDR3 bases: TGTGCCAGCAGCCTAGCGGGGGGCAGGGCAGATACGCAGTATTTT. Its protein product is CASSLAGGRADTQYF.

There are many counts of this clonotype. The chain joins TRBV25-1 to TRBJ2-7; tentative D call: TRBD2 (5 bases). V lost 6 bases, J lost 6 bases, and 9 bases lay in between. Germline CDR1 and CDR2: MGHDK and SYGVNS. This CDR3 spans 11 amino acids. CDR3 sequence (DNA): TGTGCCAGCAGAGGGAGCGGCGAGCAGTACTTC. Its translation: CASRGSGEQYF.

This clonotype has at least ten counts. V usage is TRBV29-1 and J usage is TRBJ2-1; 8 bases align to TRBD2. Germline V lookup: CDR1 SQVTM, CDR2 ANQGSEA. The CDR3 loop spans 16 amino acids. J lost 3 bases, V lost 6 bases, and 13 bases had no gene match. The CDR3 DNA follows: TGCAGCGTCTGGGGGAGAGCGGGAGTCGTCTACAATGAGCAGTTCTTC. This codes for CSVWGRAGVVYNEQFF.

This rearrangement joins TRBV30 to TRBJ1-1, with D uncertain. Trimming stripped 3 bases from V and 0 bases from J, with 5 bases between. Germline CDR1 and CDR2: GTSNPN and SVGIG (reference sequence). The CDR3 extends over 12 amino acids. The DNA for the CDR3 is TGTGCCTGGAGCCTTTTGAACACTGAAGCTTTCTTT. Its translation is CAWSLLNTEAFF.

This clonotype was found a few times. V is TRBV29-1 and J is TRBJ1-2; TRBD1 matches 10 bases. Germline V gene data show CDR1 as SQVTM and CDR2 as ANQGSEA. There are 14 residues in the CDR3. Unmatched junction bases numbered 10, after V lost 6 bases and J lost 6 bases. The CDR3 coding sequence is TGCAGCGTAGCCGGGACAGGGGTACGGGATGGCTACACCTTC. Its translation is CSVAGTGVRDGYTF. Full variable domain (rest looked up from reference TRBV29-1 and TRBJ1-2): SAVISQKPSRDICQRGTSLTIQCQVDSQVTMMFWYRQQPGQSLTLIATANQGSEATYESGFVIDKFPISRPNLTFSTLTVSNMSPEDSSIYLCSVAGTGVRDGYTFGSGTRLTVV.

This clonotype was counted ten times or more. The V gene is TRBV10-2, the J gene TRBJ2-2, with TRBD2 matching 7 bases. The V segment lost 11 bases and the J segment 4 bases; nucleotides outside the gene matches: 19. This CDR3 comprises 17 residues. Germline assignment: CDR1 WSHSY and CDR2 SAAADI. CDR3 protein: CACRDLTSDRRTGELFF. Here the CDR3 DNA reads TGCGCCTGCCGGGATCTTACTAGCGATCGGCGCACCGGGGAGCTGTTTTTT.

Many counts were recorded for this clonotype. The J gene is TRBJ2-1, the V gene TRBV29-1; TRBD2 aligns across 8 bases. Looked up from germline, CDR1 is SQVTM and CDR2 is ANQGSEA. The CDR3 consists of 13 residues. Unmatched junction bases numbered 5, after V lost 1 base and J lost 9 bases. Written as DNA, the CDR3 is TGCAGCGTTGAAGCGGGGGGGCGGAGTGAGCAGTTCTTC. It is translated as CSVEAGGRSEQFF.

The sample holds many counts of this clonotype. The V and J genes are TRBV20-1 and TRBJ2-5, with D perhaps TRBD2 (6 bases). The CDR3 sequence is 13 residues long. Germline V gene lookup returns CDR1 DFQATT and CDR2 SNEGSKA (reference sequence). Trimming took off 1 base at V and 5 bases at J, with 11 bases between the two ends. In DNA form, the CDR3 reads TGCAGTGCTAGAGTGGGGGGAATGGAGACCCAGTACTTC. This gives the protein CSARVGGMETQYF.

In its sample, this clonotype is medium-sized. This sequence joins TRBV28 and TRBJ1-4; D ambiguous. V dropped 4 bases and J dropped 7 bases, with 7 bases sitting between them. This CDR3 is built from 12 residues. In germline, CDR1 is MDHEN, CDR2 SYDVKM. Here the CDR3 DNA reads TGTGCCAGCAGTTACAGCGGTGAAAAACTGTTTTTT. Its translation: CASSYSGEKLFF.